The rows below give T cell receptor beta chains drawn from one sample of a study of radiotherapy plus CTLA-4 blockade in lung cancer. The protocol was immunoSEQ multiplex PCR, while the TCRdb copy is restricted to in-frame clones and leaves out a portion. The repertoire includes 55,000 to 65,000 clones, just over 75% of them detected once, and approximately 4.3% sits in the top ten. Sequencing used peripheral blood, obtained from a patient treated with radiotherapy plus ipilimumab. Source of these receptors: a human donor with non-small cell lung cancer who had a partial response to radiotherapy plus ipilimumab. CDR3s include the opening cysteine and the closing phenylalanine or tryptophan. The order of the fields is D gene, V gene, clone size, J gene, CDR3 DNA, CDR3 protein. The D gene is left open where the match is weak. The size of a clone is reported for some rows only, either as once, few or many, or as a class for expanded clones.

D: TRBD1; V: TRBV29-1; size: once; J: TRBJ2-7; DNA: TGCAGCGCCAGTATCGGCAGGGGGCCTTCCCCGACCTACGAGCAGTACTTC; CDR3: CSASIGRGPSPTYEQYF
D: -; V: TRBV6-1; size: -; J: TRBJ1-4; DNA: TGTGCCAGCAGTGAACCTGCGGCACCAACTAATGAAAAACTGTTTTTT; CDR3: CASSEPAAPTNEKLFF
D: -; V: TRBV6-1; size: once; J: TRBJ2-1; DNA: TGTGCCAGCCACAGGGATCTATTCTCCTACAATGAGCAGTTCTTC; CDR3: CASHRDLFSYNEQFF
D: -; V: TRBV5-1; size: -; J: TRBJ2-1; DNA: TGCGCCAGCAGCTTTAGAGGGCTCACGCCGGGTAATGAGCAGTTCTTC; CDR3: CASSFRGLTPGNEQFF
D: -; V: TRBV27; size: -; J: TRBJ1-2; DNA: TGTGCCAGCAGTTATCACGGGATTTATGGCTACACCTTC; CDR3: CASSYHGIYGYTF
D: -; V: TRBV4-2; size: -; J: TRBJ2-1; DNA: TGTGCCAGCAGCCAAGTTGGTAGCGGTCTCTACAATGAGCAGTTCTTC; CDR3: CASSQVGSGLYNEQFF
D: -; V: TRBV18; size: -; J: TRBJ1-5; DNA: TGTGCCAGCTCACCGGGAGGGGGGTCGGAGCAGCCCCAGCATTTT; CDR3: CASSPGGGSEQPQHF
D: -; V: TRBV28; size: -; J: TRBJ2-7; DNA: TGTGCCAGCAGTTTTATTAGCTCTTTTGGCACCTACGAGCAGTACTTC; CDR3: CASSFISSFGTYEQYF
D: -; V: TRBV6-5; size: -; J: TRBJ1-5; DNA: TGTGCCAGCAGTTACGATGGGGGCGCGGACGGTCAGCCCCAGCATTTT; CDR3: CASSYDGGADGQPQHF
D: TRBD2; V: TRBV5-1; size: -; J: TRBJ2-1; DNA: TGCGCCAGCAGGCTAGCGGGGGACTACAATGAGCAGTTCTTC; CDR3: CASRLAGDYNEQFF
D: -; V: TRBV28; size: -; J: TRBJ1-1; DNA: TGTGCCATTCTGGACAGAGCTAACACTGAAGCTTTCTTT; CDR3: CAILDRANTEAFF
D: TRBD1; V: TRBV11-2; size: -; J: TRBJ2-5; DNA: TGTGCCAGCAGCTTGGGAGACCGGGACAGAGAGACCCAGTACTTC; CDR3: CASSLGDRDRETQYF
D: TRBD1; V: TRBV18; size: -; J: TRBJ2-7; DNA: TGTGCCAGCTCCCCGGGACAGGGGTCCTACGAGCAGTACTTC; CDR3: CASSPGQGSYEQYF
D: TRBD1; V: TRBV30; size: -; J: TRBJ1-5; DNA: TGTGCCTGGGGTAGACAGGGGGTAGCAAATCAGCCCCAGCATTTT; CDR3: CAWGRQGVANQPQHF
D: -; V: TRBV19; size: -; J: TRBJ2-2; DNA: TGTGCCAGTAGTTTAGGAGGTATGACCACCGGGGAGCTGTTTTTT; CDR3: CASSLGGMTTGELFF
D: TRBD2; V: TRBV7-8; size: -; J: TRBJ2-7; DNA: TGTGCCAGCAGCACCAATCTAGCGGGGCTAACCTACGAGCAGTACTTC; CDR3: CASSTNLAGLTYEQYF
D: -; V: TRBV25-1; size: -; J: TRBJ1-6; DNA: TGTGCCAGCAGTGCGCAGGGTAGTTCACCCCTCCACTTT; CDR3: CASSAQGSSPLHF
D: TRBD1; V: TRBV9; size: few; J: TRBJ2-7; DNA: TGTGCCAGCAGCGTAGGGACAGGGTCCGGTGACGAGCAGTACTTC; CDR3: CASSVGTGSGDEQYF
D: TRBD2; V: TRBV11-2; size: -; J: TRBJ2-5; DNA: TGTGCCAGCAGCTCTGGGCGGGGGACAGAGACCCAGTACTTC; CDR3: CASSSGRGTETQYF
D: TRBD1; V: TRBV10-2; size: few; J: TRBJ1-6; DNA: TGCGCCAGCAGTGAGGACAGGGTCGGTTCACCCCTCCACTTT; CDR3: CASSEDRVGSPLHF
D: -; V: TRBV30; size: few; J: TRBJ1-2; DNA: TGTGCCTGGAATCCGGTTGTAGGCTACACCTTC; CDR3: CAWNPVVGYTF
D: TRBD1; V: TRBV7-2; size: -; J: TRBJ2-7; DNA: TGTGCCAGCAGCTTATCGTCACAGGGGCTGTACGAGCAGTACTTC; CDR3: CASSLSSQGLYEQYF
D: TRBD1; V: TRBV7-9; size: -; J: TRBJ1-6; DNA: TGTGCCAGCAGACCGGGACAGGGGATACATTCACCCCTCCACTTT; CDR3: CASRPGQGIHSPLHF
D: TRBD1; V: TRBV19; size: -; J: TRBJ1-5; DNA: TGTGCCAGTAGTACGTCCCGGACAGGGTACGGTCAGCCCCAGCATTTT; CDR3: CASSTSRTGYGQPQHF
D: -; V: TRBV13; size: -; J: TRBJ1-4; DNA: TGTGCCAGCAGCTTGCGACAGTTAGGTGAAAAACTGTTTTTT; CDR3: CASSLRQLGEKLFF
D: -; V: TRBV25-1; size: -; J: TRBJ2-5; DNA: TGTGCCAGCAGTAACCCCGGGGAGACCCAGTACTTC; CDR3: CASSNPGETQYF
D: -; V: TRBV19; size: -; J: TRBJ1-1; DNA: TGTGCCAGTAGTTTCACAGCGAACACTGAAGCTTTCTTT; CDR3: CASSFTANTEAFF
D: -; V: TRBV5-8; size: -; J: TRBJ1-1; DNA: TGTGCCAGCAGAACCACAGGTCCATCCACTACTGAAGCTTTCTTT; CDR3: CASRTTGPSTTEAFF
D: TRBD1; V: TRBV19; size: -; J: TRBJ2-7; DNA: TGTGCCAGTAGTCGGGGGAACCAGGGACAGGGGTCCTACGAGCAGTACTTC; CDR3: CASSRGNQGQGSYEQYF
D: -; V: TRBV9; size: -; J: TRBJ1-6; DNA: TGTGCCAGCAGCGCAACAGGTGGGGATTCACCCCTCCACTTT; CDR3: CASSATGGDSPLHF
D: -; V: TRBV5-1; size: -; J: TRBJ2-7; DNA: TGCGCCAGCAGCTTGGGGGGGACTGCAGCCTACTACGAGCAGTACTTC; CDR3: CASSLGGTAAYYEQYF
D: TRBD1; V: TRBV4-3; size: -; J: TRBJ2-2; DNA: TGCGCCAGCAGCCAACGCCCCCAGGGGACAGGGGGTTCCGGGGAGCTGTTTTTT; CDR3: CASSQRPQGTGGSGELFF
D: TRBD2; V: TRBV10-2; size: -; J: TRBJ2-3; DNA: TGCGCCAGCAGTGAGTCGGGGGTAGCGGGGGGGCAGGATACGCAGTATTTT; CDR3: CASSESGVAGGQDTQYF
D: -; V: TRBV5-1; size: -; J: TRBJ1-1; DNA: TGCGCCAGCAGCAACCTCGCGGGGACTGAAGCTTTCTTT; CDR3: CASSNLAGTEAFF
D: -; V: TRBV5-1; size: -; J: TRBJ2-7; DNA: TGCGCCAGCAGCCTTGAGACAGTCTACCCCGAGCAGTACTTC; CDR3: CASSLETVYPEQYF
D: TRBD1; V: TRBV19; size: few; J: TRBJ2-7; DNA: TGTGCCAGTAGTATTAAGGGGACAGAAGGCTACGAGCAGTACTTC; CDR3: CASSIKGTEGYEQYF
D: TRBD1; V: TRBV6-6; size: -; J: TRBJ2-7; DNA: TGTGCCAGCAGGCCCGGGACAGGAGCCTACGAGCAGTACTTC; CDR3: CASRPGTGAYEQYF
D: -; V: TRBV15; size: -; J: TRBJ1-1; DNA: TGTGCCACCAGCAGAGGCGGGAACACTGAAGCTTTCTTT; CDR3: CATSRGGNTEAFF
D: TRBD2; V: TRBV30; size: -; J: TRBJ2-7; DNA: TGTGCCTGGAGTGTCGGTAGCGGGGGCCGTTTTTACGAGCAGTACTTC; CDR3: CAWSVGSGGRFYEQYF
D: -; V: TRBV28; size: -; J: TRBJ1-1; DNA: TGTGCCAGCAGCCAGGGTCGTATAGGCACTGAAGCTTTCTTT; CDR3: CASSQGRIGTEAFF
D: -; V: TRBV29-1; size: -; J: TRBJ2-5; DNA: TGCAGCGCTCATCGCGGGCAAGAGACCCAGTACTTC; CDR3: CSAHRGQETQYF
D: -; V: TRBV5-4; size: -; J: TRBJ2-7; DNA: TGTGCCAGCAGCTTGGCAGGGTCCTACGAGCAGTACTTC; CDR3: CASSLAGSYEQYF
D: TRBD2; V: TRBV7-3; size: -; J: TRBJ2-5; DNA: TGTGCCAGCAGCCAAGGACTAGCGGGGAAAGAGACCCAGTACTTC; CDR3: CASSQGLAGKETQYF
D: TRBD1; V: TRBV14; size: -; J: TRBJ2-2; DNA: TGTGCCAGCAGAAACAACAGGGGAAACACCGGGGAGCTGTTTTTT; CDR3: CASRNNRGNTGELFF
D: -; V: TRBV4-2; size: -; J: TRBJ2-7; DNA: TGTGCCAGCAGCCAACAGTCCCAGACCTACGAGCAGTACTTC; CDR3: CASSQQSQTYEQYF
D: TRBD1; V: TRBV28; size: -; J: TRBJ2-2; DNA: TGTGCCAGCAGTTCCCCGGGACAGGGAAACTTGTGGGAGCTGTTTTTT; CDR3: CASSSPGQGNLWELFF
D: TRBD2; V: TRBV10-3; size: -; J: TRBJ2-3; DNA: TGTGCCATCAGTGAGTTAGCGGGGGGGCAGACAGATACGCAGTATTTT; CDR3: CAISELAGGQTDTQYF
D: TRBD2; V: TRBV28; size: -; J: TRBJ2-7; DNA: TGTGCCAGCAGTCTTCCCTTTAGCGGGGAATTTTACGAGCAGTACTTC; CDR3: CASSLPFSGEFYEQYF
D: -; V: TRBV19; size: -; J: TRBJ1-1; DNA: TGTGCCAGTAAGGGGTCTTTGGGATCGAACATGAACACTGAAGCTTTCTTT; CDR3: CASKGSLGSNMNTEAFF
D: TRBD1; V: TRBV30; size: -; J: TRBJ2-7; DNA: TGTGCCTGGAGCCGGCCGGGACAGGGGACCGAGCAGTACTTC; CDR3: CAWSRPGQGTEQYF
D: -; V: TRBV9; size: -; J: TRBJ2-1; DNA: TGTGCCAGCAGCCTAGGGGACTCCAACAATGAGCAGTTCTTC; CDR3: CASSLGDSNNEQFF
D: -; V: TRBV19; size: -; J: TRBJ2-5; DNA: TGTGCCAGTATGAAAGCAGGGGAGTGGGAGCAGTACTTC; CDR3: CASMKAGEWEQYF
D: -; V: TRBV27; size: few; J: TRBJ1-2; DNA: TGTGCCAGCAGCCCCAGCACCGGTAGGGGTGGCTACACCTTC; CDR3: CASSPSTGRGGYTF
D: TRBD1; V: TRBV6-1; size: few; J: TRBJ2-7; DNA: TGTGCCAGCAGGTCGGGACAGGGGTTCCCCTACGAGCAGTACTTC; CDR3: CASRSGQGFPYEQYF
D: -; V: TRBV18; size: -; J: TRBJ2-3; DNA: TGTGCCAGCTCACTCGACCAGGGGTCGGGAGATACGCAGTATTTT; CDR3: CASSLDQGSGDTQYF
D: TRBD1; V: TRBV7-2; size: -; J: TRBJ1-2; DNA: TGTGCCAGCAGCCGCTCGACAGGGGGCGCGTCCTATGGCTACACCTTC; CDR3: CASSRSTGGASYGYTF